The rows below give T cell receptor beta chains drawn from one sample of a study of OX40 agonist ivuxolimab in advanced cancers. Sequencing was performed with immunoSEQ multiplex PCR; in TCRdb, only in-frame clones are kept and a portion is missing. The data contain roughly 70,000 clones, 88% of them singletons. The specimen was CD4+ or CD8+ T cells sorted from blood, collected in a trial of the OX40 agonist ivuxolimab. All receptors come from an adult with an advanced solid tumor such as melanoma, head and neck, liver or kidney cancer. CDR3s include the opening cysteine and the closing phenylalanine or tryptophan. A D gene is named only where the DNA matches it firmly. Size is omitted from some rows. Given values are once, few, many or a class for expanded clones.

D | J | V | size | DNA | CDR3
TRBD2 | TRBJ2-3 | TRBV9 | NA | TGTGCCAGCAGCGCACTACTAGCGGGGAGCACAGATACGCAGTATTTT | CASSALLAGSTDTQYF
TRBD2 | TRBJ2-1 | TRBV5-6 | NA | TGTGCCAGCAGCTTTCGGACTAGCGGGAATAGGTACAATGAGCAGTTCTTC | CASSFRTSGNRYNEQFF
TRBD1 | TRBJ1-1 | TRBV4-1 | NA | TGCGCCAGCAGCCAAGATCGGGAGACAGGGTACACTGAAGCTTTCTTT | CASSQDRETGYTEAFF
TRBD1 | TRBJ1-5 | TRBV7-9 | NA | TGTGCCAGCAGCTTCGCAGGGGGTCGCGAGGCCCAGCATTTT | CASSFAGGREAQHF
NA | TRBJ1-1 | TRBV10-3 | NA | TGTGCCATCAGCGGTACAGTGAACACTGAAGCTTTCTTT | CAISGTVNTEAFF
NA | TRBJ2-7 | TRBV15 | NA | TGTGCCACCAGCAGAGATACGGGACGCTCCTACGAGCAGTACTTC | CATSRDTGRSYEQYF
NA | TRBJ2-2 | TRBV11-3 | few | TGTGCCAGCAGCCATAGGTCGGGGGCCACCGGGGAGCTGTTTTTT | CASSHRSGATGELFF
TRBD2 | TRBJ2-7 | TRBV5-1 | NA | TGCGCCAGCAGCTTGAGCGTGGGAGGGCGATCAGATGAGCAGTACTTC | CASSLSVGGRSDEQYF
TRBD1 | TRBJ2-7 | TRBV30 | NA | TGTGCCCTCACCAGTTCCCCGGGACAGGGGCGCTACGAGCAGTACTTC | CALTSSPGQGRYEQYF
NA | TRBJ2-7 | TRBV5-1 | NA | TGCGCCAGCAGCTTGACCGGCAGGGGGGTGGTCGAGCAGTACTTC | CASSLTGRGVVEQYF
NA | TRBJ2-2 | TRBV6-5 | once | TGTGCCAGCAGTGGTACGGGGTATACCGGGGAGCTGTTTTTT | CASSGTGYTGELFF
NA | TRBJ2-5 | TRBV19 | NA | TGTGCCAGTAGTACCGGCCTCTTCCGGGACACTCAAGAGACCCAGTACTTC | CASSTGLFRDTQETQYF
TRBD2 | TRBJ2-3 | TRBV18 | few | TGTGCCAGCTCACCGACTAGCGGGAGCACAGATACGCAGTATTTT | CASSPTSGSTDTQYF
NA | TRBJ1-6 | TRBV5-4 | NA | TGTGCCAGCACCTTTGGGGTCCATAATTCACCCCTCCACTTT | CASTFGVHNSPLHF
NA | TRBJ1-4 | TRBV6-1 | NA | TGTGCCACCGAATTCGGAGTAACTAATGAAAAACTGTTTTTT | CATEFGVTNEKLFF
TRBD1 | TRBJ1-2 | TRBV6-6 | NA | TGTGCCAGCAGGCCGGGACAGGGAAACTATGGCTACACCTTC | CASRPGQGNYGYTF
NA | TRBJ2-5 | TRBV15 | NA | TGTGCCACCAGCAGGGGCCAACTTGGACAAGAGACCCAGTACTTC | CATSRGQLGQETQYF
NA | TRBJ2-2 | TRBV11-2 | NA | TGTGCCAGCAGCTTTCAACGGGGGGAGCTGTTTTTT | CASSFQRGELFF
NA | TRBJ2-1 | TRBV6-1 | NA | TGTGCCAGCAGCGACAGTATTTACAATGAGCAGTTCTTC | CASSDSIYNEQFF
NA | TRBJ2-5 | TRBV5-1 | NA | TGCGCCAGCAGCTCCGGGGGGCATAGGTCGGAGACCCAGTACTTC | CASSSGGHRSETQYF
NA | TRBJ2-1 | TRBV7-2 | NA | TGTGCCAGCAGCTTTAGCGGTTCCAGTGAGCAGTTCTTC | CASSFSGSSEQFF
TRBD1 | TRBJ1-2 | TRBV2 | NA | TGTGCCAGCAGTGAGGGACAGGGGGCTGGTGGCTACACCTTC | CASSEGQGAGGYTF
TRBD1 | TRBJ1-5 | TRBV10-3 | NA | TGTGCCATCAGTGAGTCGGAACAGGGGCCAAATCAGCCCCAGCATTTT | CAISESEQGPNQPQHF
NA | TRBJ2-4 | TRBV5-5 | NA | TGTGCCAGCAGCTTCAACGGTCCGAACATTCAGTACTTC | CASSFNGPNIQYF
TRBD1 | TRBJ1-1 | TRBV7-8 | NA | TGTGCCAGCAGCACAGCACAGGGGGCGCGGACTGAAGCTTTCTTT | CASSTAQGARTEAFF
NA | TRBJ2-3 | TRBV25-1 | few | TGTGCCAGCAGCCGCACAGATACGCAGTATTTT | CASSRTDTQYF
TRBD1 | TRBJ2-6 | TRBV28 | once | TGTGCCAGCCTACAGGGGGCAATGTCTGGGGCCAACGTCCTGACTTTC | CASLQGAMSGANVLTF
NA | TRBJ2-7 | TRBV21-1 | NA | TGTGCCAGTCCTGCGGCCCCAGAGGAGCAGTACTTC | CASPAAPEEQYF
NA | TRBJ1-3 | TRBV29-1 | NA | TGCAGCGTTGCACACTCTGGAAACACCATATATTTT | CSVAHSGNTIYF
TRBD1 | TRBJ2-1 | TRBV28 | NA | TGTGCCAGCAGGTTAAATTCGGGACAGGAGCAGTTCTTC | CASRLNSGQEQFF
TRBD1 | TRBJ2-7 | TRBV29-1 | NA | TGCAGCGTTGCAAGGGACAGCCGTACCTACGAGCAGTACTTC | CSVARDSRTYEQYF
TRBD2 | TRBJ2-5 | TRBV9 | NA | TGTGCCAGCAGCGTAGGAAGTAGCGGGAGCTGGGAGACCCAGTACTTC | CASSVGSSGSWETQYF
TRBD2 | TRBJ2-3 | TRBV30 | NA | TGTGCCTGGAGGAGGACTAGCGGGAATACAGATACGCAGTATTTT | CAWRRTSGNTDTQYF
TRBD1 | TRBJ2-4 | TRBV28 | NA | TGTGCCAGCAGGCCACAGGGGGCATCAAAAAACATTCAGTACTTC | CASRPQGASKNIQYF
NA | TRBJ2-1 | TRBV21-1 | NA | TGTGCCAGCACCGCCGGGCTAGCCTCCTACAATGAGCAGTTCTTC | CASTAGLASYNEQFF
NA | TRBJ2-3 | TRBV6-5 | NA | TGTGCCAGCAGACTCACAGATACGCAGTATTTT | CASRLTDTQYF
NA | TRBJ2-1 | TRBV6-1 | NA | TGTGCCAGCTCAAGCCTTAGGGACAATGAGCAGTTCTTC | CASSSLRDNEQFF
NA | TRBJ2-3 | TRBV5-1 | NA | TGCGCCAGCAGCCCTAGCTCAGATACGCAGTATTTT | CASSPSSDTQYF
NA | TRBJ2-5 | TRBV7-3 | NA | TGTGCCAGCAGCCCCACGCCGAGTGGGCCACAGACCCAGTACTTC | CASSPTPSGPQTQYF
TRBD2 | TRBJ2-1 | TRBV29-1 | NA | TGCAGCACATCGGGAGGTTGGAGCAATGAGCAGTTCTTC | CSTSGGWSNEQFF
NA | TRBJ2-3 | TRBV7-6 | few | TGTGCCAGCAGCTTAAATCCAGGGAGCACAGATACGCAGTATTTT | CASSLNPGSTDTQYF
NA | TRBJ2-3 | TRBV11-2 | once | TGTGCCAGCAGTTCCCCTAGGGTCGCCACAGATACGCAGTATTTT | CASSSPRVATDTQYF
NA | TRBJ1-6 | TRBV30 | NA | TGTGCCTGGAGTGTACGAGACATCGGTAATTCACCCCTCCACTTT | CAWSVRDIGNSPLHF